This T cell receptor beta chain is from a study of cytomegalovirus exposure and HLA in healthy donors. The CDR3 is 15 amino acids. The ends lost 3 bases at V and 4 bases at J; junction bases unmatched: 6. CDR1 and CDR2 from the germline V gene are LGHNA and YSLEER. The count of this clone is one. Measured with immunoSEQ multiplex PCR; TCRdb has only the in-frame clones, and not every one. The sample has about 170,000 clones, approximately 96% seen once. Sequenced material: PBMCs. The genes are TRBV4-3 and TRBJ2-1; 7 positions agree with TRBD2. The clonotype originates from a woman in her late teens or twenties in good health and CMV-seronegative. CDR3 region: CASSHTAGTYNEQFF. The CDR3 DNA reads as TGCGCCAGCAGCCACACAGCGGGGACTTACAATGAGCAGTTCTTC.